The present TCR beta chain was sequenced within a study of cytomegalovirus exposure and HLA in healthy donors. In regard to this clone: Its antigen is unknown.

Study-wide points: Later analysis demonstrated an association between a missense DCLRE1C variant and TCR beta V- and J-gene trimming. It was confirmed in vitro that a few of the CMV-associated chains were specific for CMV antigens. An analysis done earlier found most TCR beta V segments productive about 87% or about 30% of the time.

Primers for the PCR totalled 60 Vbeta and 13 Jbeta. Here immunoSEQ multiplex PCR was the method, and the copy in TCRdb shows in-frame clones only, minus some. This sample yields approximately 160,000 clones, of which roughly 79% are seen a single time; roughly 7.3% belongs to the top ten. The germline gives CDR1 SGHNT, CDR2 YYREEE (reference sequence). There are 14 residues in the CDR3. V shed 4 bases, J shed 7 bases, and the junction held 7 bases outside the gene matches. V and J are TRBV5-4 and TRBJ2-3, with TRBD1 matching 9 bases. What was sequenced was PBMCs. The receptor comes from a male donor in good health and CMV-seropositive. CDR3 amino acids: CASSPGTGTHTQYF. Here the CDR3 DNA reads TGTGCCAGCAGCCCCGGGACAGGGACGCATACGCAGTATTTT. The whole variable domain, filled in from reference TRBV5-4 and TRBJ2-3, reads ETGVTQSPTHLIKTRGQQVTLRCSSQSGHNTVSWYQQALGQGPQFIFQYYREEENGRGNFPPRFSGLQFPNYSSELNVNALELDDSALYLCASSPGTGTHTQYFGPGTRLTVL.